A selection of T cell receptor beta chains follows, all from one sample in a study of blood T cell repertoires in COVID-19. Produced via immunoSEQ multiplex PCR; TCRdb's table is partial and in-frame only. The table includes about 220,000 clones, about 81% detected once. Specimen: peripheral blood. The receptors come from a woman of 80 years or more with COVID-19, enrolled during active disease. The CDR3 runs from the conserved cysteine through the conserved F or W. The D gene is left open where the match is weak. The size of a clone is reported for some rows only, either as once, few or many, or as a class for expanded clones.

>TRBV7-9|TRBD1|NA|TRBJ2-7
TGTGCCAGCAGCGCCCAGACAGGGACCTACGAGCAGTACTTC
CASSAQTGTYEQYF
>TRBV19|NA|once|TRBJ1-5
TGTGCCAGTAGTTTAATGTCCGGTCAGCCCCAGCATTTT
CASSLMSGQPQHF
>TRBV5-1|NA|NA|TRBJ2-2
TGCGCCAGCAGCTGGCACGGGAGCTCGAACACCGGGGAGCTGTTTTTT
CASSWHGSSNTGELFF
>TRBV18|NA|NA|TRBJ1-5
TGTGCCAGCTCACCTCAACCCCAGGGGCAGCCCCAGCATTTT
CASSPQPQGQPQHF
>TRBV19|TRBD1|few|TRBJ1-2
TGTGCCAGTAGCGGCGGGACAGGGACCCACAACTATGGCTACACCTTC
CASSGGTGTHNYGYTF
>TRBV3-1/TRBV3-2|NA|NA|TRBJ2-3
TGTGCCAGCAGCCAATATTCCAGAAGCACAGATACGCAGTATTTT
CASSQYSRSTDTQYF
>TRBV7-8|TRBD2|once|TRBJ2-1
TGTGCCAGCAGTTCCCTAGCGGTGTCTGAGCAGTTCTTC
CASSSLAVSEQFF
>TRBV15|NA|NA|TRBJ2-7
TGTGCCACCGCCAAGAGGGTCTCTTACGAGCAGTACTTC
CATAKRVSYEQYF
>TRBV10-3|NA|NA|TRBJ1-4
TGTGCCACCCGGACAGCAACTAATGAAAAACTGTTTTTT
CATRTATNEKLFF
>TRBV10-1|TRBD1|NA|TRBJ2-7
TGCGCCAGCAGTGAGCCGGGACAGAAGTACTACGAGCAGTACTTC
CASSEPGQKYYEQYF
>TRBV7-9|NA|once|TRBJ1-3
TGTGCCAGCAGCTTAAGACAAGGCTCTGGAAACACCATATATTTT
CASSLRQGSGNTIYF
>TRBV7-9|TRBD2|NA|TRBJ2-5
TGTGCCAGCAGCACGGAGCGACTAGCGGGTCCGGGAAAGAACTTC
CASSTERLAGPGKNF
>TRBV5-4|NA|NA|TRBJ2-3
TGTGCCAGCAACCCGCCCGGGACAACTAGCACAGATACGCAGTATTTT
CASNPPGTTSTDTQYF
>TRBV2|NA|NA|TRBJ2-3
TGTGCCAGCAGGCTGGGTTCAGGGGTAGATACGCAGTATTTT
CASRLGSGVDTQYF
>TRBV6-5|NA|few|TRBJ1-3
TGTGCCAGCAGTTACACAGGGGGAAACACCATATATTTT
CASSYTGGNTIYF
>TRBV2|TRBD1|NA|TRBJ1-5
TGTGCCAGCAGGGGACAGAGTCAGCCCCAGCATTTT
CASRGQSQPQHF
>TRBV20-1|TRBD2|NA|TRBJ2-3
TGCAGTGCTAGTAGGACTAGCGCCTATACGCAGTATTTT
CSASRTSAYTQYF
>TRBV19|TRBD1|NA|TRBJ2-3
TGTGCCAGTAGTTCCAGGGGGCGCACAGATACGCAGTATTTT
CASSSRGRTDTQYF
>TRBV27|NA|few|TRBJ1-1
TGTGCCAGCAGCCTTCGGGGGGGAAGGAACACTGAAGCTTTCTTT
CASSLRGGRNTEAFF
>TRBV4-3|TRBD2|NA|TRBJ2-1
TGCGCCAGCAGCCGAGACTCCGGGACTAGCTCGGCCAATGAGCAGTTCTTC
CASSRDSGTSSANEQFF
>TRBV2|NA|NA|TRBJ1-1
TGTGCCAGTTACAGGGAGACGAACACTGAAGCTTTCTTT
CASYRETNTEAFF
>TRBV7-9|TRBD1|few|TRBJ1-1
TGTGCCAGCAGCTCCAGCCGGGACAGCACTGAAGCTTTCTTT
CASSSSRDSTEAFF
>TRBV7-3|NA|NA|TRBJ1-1
TGTGCCAGCAGCTTCGGGATAAACACTGAAGCTTTCTTT
CASSFGINTEAFF
>TRBV11-3|TRBD1|once|TRBJ2-1
TGTGCCAGCAGCTTGAGGGGACAGGTGCCTCATGAGCAGTTCTTC
CASSLRGQVPHEQFF
>TRBV30|NA|once|TRBJ1-1
TGTGCCTGGAGTCGCCCGGGGGTCACGAACACTGAAGCTTTCTTT
CAWSRPGVTNTEAFF
>TRBV27|TRBD1|NA|TRBJ1-4
TGTGCCAGCAGTTTTCGACAGGGGAGCAAAAAACTGTTTTTT
CASSFRQGSKKLFF
>TRBV7-9|NA|NA|TRBJ1-4
TGTGCCAGCAGCCCCTGGCAGGTTAATGAAAAACTGTTTTTT
CASSPWQVNEKLFF
>TRBV5-1|TRBD2|NA|TRBJ2-5
TGCGCCAGCAGCTTTGGCGGGGGGGCTATCCGGGAGACCCAGTACTTC
CASSFGGGAIRETQYF
>TRBV10-2|NA|NA|TRBJ2-5
TGCGCCAGCAGTGAACAGAACAGGTTACAAGAGACCCAGTACTTC
CASSEQNRLQETQYF
>TRBV7-9|TRBD1|NA|TRBJ1-5
TGTGCCAGCAGCTTCGGGGGGACAGGGGGCAATCAGCCCCAGCATTTT
CASSFGGTGGNQPQHF
>TRBV9|TRBD2|few|TRBJ2-1
TGTGCCAGCAGTAAAAGCGGGAGTTCCTACAATGAGCAGTTCTTC
CASSKSGSSYNEQFF
>TRBV5-6|TRBD1|few|TRBJ1-4
TGTGCCAGCAGCCGAGCCGGGACAGGGGACGAAAAACTGTTTTTT
CASSRAGTGDEKLFF
>TRBV9|TRBD2|NA|TRBJ2-3
TGTGCCAGCAGCGTCGGCGGGAGAGGCACAGATACGCAGTATTTT
CASSVGGRGTDTQYF
>TRBV19|TRBD1|NA|TRBJ2-7
TGTGCCAGTAGTATCAGGCGCGGGACAGGGCTCTACGAGCAGTACTTC
CASSIRRGTGLYEQYF
>TRBV5-1|TRBD1|NA|TRBJ2-7
TGCGCCAGCAGCGGCGGGACAGGGGGTGAGCAGTACTTC
CASSGGTGGEQYF
>TRBV19|NA|NA|TRBJ1-4
TGTGCCAGTCATGGGGCAGCCAAAAATGAAAAACTGTTTTTT
CASHGAAKNEKLFF
>TRBV18|NA|NA|TRBJ1-6
TGTGCCAGCTCACCGAGGACAGAGTATTCACCCCTCCACTTT
CASSPRTEYSPLHF
>TRBV6-2/TRBV6-3|TRBD1|NA|TRBJ2-2
TGTGCCAGCACCCCCGACAGGGTGAACACCGGGGAGCTGTTTTTT
CASTPDRVNTGELFF
>TRBV9|NA|NA|TRBJ1-4
TGTGCCAGCAGCGCCACCGGGACTGGGCGTGGGGAAAAACTGTTTTTT
CASSATGTGRGEKLFF
>TRBV7-6|NA|NA|TRBJ2-2
TGTGCCAGCAGCTTAGTCGGGACAACTCTTCCTTGGGGCACCGGGGAGCTGTTTTTT
CASSLVGTTLPWGTGELFF
>TRBV28|TRBD1|NA|TRBJ1-2
TGTGCCAGCAGTCGACAGGGGAAGAGGGGCTACACCTTC
CASSRQGKRGYTF
>TRBV25-1|TRBD2|NA|TRBJ2-1
TGTGCCAGCAGTGAATATCCTACCGGGACTAGAAGTGGCAATGAGCAGTTCTTC
CASSEYPTGTRSGNEQFF
>TRBV5-1|TRBD1|NA|TRBJ2-6
TGCGCCAGCAGGTTCGGGACAGGCGATAGCTCTGGGGCCAACGTCCTGACTTTC
CASRFGTGDSSGANVLTF
>TRBV28|TRBD1|NA|TRBJ1-5
TGTGCCAGCAGCCCATATAAAGGGGGCAGGAGCAATCAGCCCCAGCATTTT
CASSPYKGGRSNQPQHF
>TRBV3-1/TRBV3-2|TRBD2|few|TRBJ2-3
TGTGCCAGCAGCCAAGAATACAGCGGGGTTAGCACAGATACGCAGTATTTT
CASSQEYSGVSTDTQYF
>TRBV10-3|NA|NA|TRBJ2-7
TGTGCCATCAGTGGACAAGCCAACTACGAGCAGTACTTC
CAISGQANYEQYF
>TRBV5-8|NA|NA|TRBJ2-5
TGTGCCAGCAGCTTGGGCGTGCAACAGGAGACCCAGTACTTC
CASSLGVQQETQYF
>TRBV7-7|TRBD1|NA|TRBJ1-3
TGTGCTAGCAGCCCAGGGGGCGCTGGAAACACCATATATTTT
CASSPGGAGNTIYF
>TRBV6-6|NA|NA|TRBJ1-1
TGTGCCACCCTAGTCTCTGAAGCTTTCTTT
CATLVSEAFF
>TRBV28|NA|many|TRBJ1-5
TGTGCCAGCAGGTTATCCGCGAAGCCCCAGCATTTT
CASRLSAKPQHF
>TRBV12-3/TRBV12-4|NA|NA|TRBJ1-1
TGTGCCAGCAGTCTAGAATCGTACACTGAAGCTTTCTTT
CASSLESYTEAFF